This T cell receptor beta chain was captured in a study of T-cell memory formation after mild COVID-19. A 5'RACE reaction primed in the constant segment made cDNA libraries of TCR alpha and TCR beta, and these carried sample barcodes and UMIs. In TCRdb, the 5' RACE reads were re-called with MiXCR into one record per CDR3 protein. The sample carries 470,000 or so distinct CDR3 sequences, roughly 20% recorded once. Study-level results: For contracting clones, CD4+ ones sat mainly in CM and EM, CD8+ in EMRA. What remained unconfirmed was the SARS-CoV-2 specificity of second-wave clones peaking on day 37. Day 15 to 85 contractors were CD4/CD8 balanced; later expanders leaned CD4+.

This clonotype was recorded many times. Antigen specificity is unknown. The sample was PBMCs or a T cell subset sorted from them (not recorded which). This receptor was taken from an adult woman who had mild COVID-19 (a few samples of this study predate the infection). Cell type and time point are not known.

CDR3: CASSLRTGMNTEAFF. The CDR3 DNA sequence: TGCGCCAGCAGCCTCCGGACAGGGATGAACACTGAAGCTTTCTTT. The chain employs TRBV5-1 and TRBJ1-1; 8 positions agree with TRBD1. Germline values: CDR1 SGHRS, CDR2 YFSETQ. V shed 4 bases, J shed 0 bases, and the junction held 5 bases outside the gene matches. This CDR3 has 15 amino acids.